What follows describes a single TCR beta chain. The record originates from a study of blood T cell repertoires in COVID-19. About the research overall: T cells, B-cell-depleted T cells, or PBMCs provided the cDNA or gDNA that served as material.

Participants were aged about 18 to 100 years from approximately 23 US areas. Participant-given clinical history determined each cohort assignment. Authors' analysis steps: Nucleated cell counts were estimated from reference gene primer amplification. Clones were sequenced by immunoSEQ multiplex PCR, and TCRdb holds only the in-frame ones, with some missing. That table furnishes V, J and clone size, whereas the DNA furnished D and trimming. The repertoire holds around 200,000 clones, with about 88% as singletons. The ends lost 1 base at V and 2 bases at J; junction bases unmatched: 9. Germline CDR1 SGDLS, CDR2 YYNGEE. This CDR3 is built from 16 residues.

The TCR comes from a woman in her forties with acute COVID-19. Sequencing input: PBMCs or T cells enriched from blood (not recorded which). V gene TRBV9 combines with J gene TRBJ2-7, with TRBD1 identical over 7 bases. The CDR3 region has the DNA TGTGCCAGCAGCGTAACGGGACAGAGGGGGACCTACGAGCAGTACTTC. Translating it yields CASSVTGQRGTYEQYF. Drawing the rest from reference TRBV9 and TRBJ2-7, the complete variable domain is DSGVTQTPKHLITATGQRVTLRCSPRSGDLSVYWYQQSLDQGLQFLIQYYNGEERAKGNILERFSAQQFPDLHSELNLSSLELGDSALYFCASSVTGQRGTYEQYFGPGTRLTVT.